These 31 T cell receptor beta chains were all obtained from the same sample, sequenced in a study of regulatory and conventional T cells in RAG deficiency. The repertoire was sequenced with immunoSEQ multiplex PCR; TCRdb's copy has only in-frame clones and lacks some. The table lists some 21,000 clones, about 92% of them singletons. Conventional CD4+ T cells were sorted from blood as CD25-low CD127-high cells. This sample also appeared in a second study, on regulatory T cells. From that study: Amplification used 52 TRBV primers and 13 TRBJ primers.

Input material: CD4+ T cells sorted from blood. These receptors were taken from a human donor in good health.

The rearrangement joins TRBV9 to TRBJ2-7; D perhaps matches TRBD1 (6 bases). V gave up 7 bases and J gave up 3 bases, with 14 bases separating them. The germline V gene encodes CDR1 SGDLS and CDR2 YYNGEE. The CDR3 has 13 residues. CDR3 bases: TGTGCCAGCCAGAGGGACACCCTCTACGAGCAGTACTTC. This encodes CASQRDTLYEQYF.

The CDR3 coding sequence is TGTGCCAGCACCTTCGGACAGGTCTACGAGCAGTACTTC. Its translation: CASTFGQVYEQYF. The rearrangement uses TRBV2 and TRBJ2-7; 7 bases are shared with TRBD1. Germline CDR1 and CDR2: SNHLY and FYNNEI. The CDR3 covers 13 residues. J gave up 3 bases and V 7 bases, and 6 bases lay outside the gene matches.

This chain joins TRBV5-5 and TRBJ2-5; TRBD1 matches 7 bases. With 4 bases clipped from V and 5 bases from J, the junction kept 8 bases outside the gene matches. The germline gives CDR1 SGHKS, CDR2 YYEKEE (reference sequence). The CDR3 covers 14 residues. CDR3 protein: CASSTGTVGETQYF. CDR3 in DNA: TGTGCCAGCAGCACGGGGACAGTAGGCGAGACCCAGTACTTC.

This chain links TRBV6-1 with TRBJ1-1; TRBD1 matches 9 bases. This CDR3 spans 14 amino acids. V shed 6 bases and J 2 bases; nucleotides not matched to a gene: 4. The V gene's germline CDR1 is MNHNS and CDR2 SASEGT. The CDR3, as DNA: TGTGCCAGCAGCTGGGGACAGGGAAACACTGAAGCTTTCTTT. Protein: CASSWGQGNTEAFF.

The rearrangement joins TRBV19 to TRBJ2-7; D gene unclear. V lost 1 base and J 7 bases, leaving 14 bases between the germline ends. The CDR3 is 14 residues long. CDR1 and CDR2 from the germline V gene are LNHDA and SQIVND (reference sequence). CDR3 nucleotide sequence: TGTGCCAGTAGTATAGGTAACAGCGTTGGTGAGCAGTACTTC. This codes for CASSIGNSVGEQYF. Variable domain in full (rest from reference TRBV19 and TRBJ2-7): DGGITQSPKYLFRKEGQNVTLSCEQNLNHDAMYWYRQDPGQGLRLIYYSQIVNDFQKGDIAEGYSVSREKKESFPLTVTSAQKNPTAFYLCASSIGNSVGEQYFGPGTRLTVT.

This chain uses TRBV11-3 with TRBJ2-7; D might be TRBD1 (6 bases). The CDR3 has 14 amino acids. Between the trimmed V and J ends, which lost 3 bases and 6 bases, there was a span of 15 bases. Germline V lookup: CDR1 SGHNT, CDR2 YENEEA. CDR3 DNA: TGTGCCAGCAGCTTCTTCCCAGGGGCCGGCGAGCAGTACTTC. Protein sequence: CASSFFPGAGEQYF.

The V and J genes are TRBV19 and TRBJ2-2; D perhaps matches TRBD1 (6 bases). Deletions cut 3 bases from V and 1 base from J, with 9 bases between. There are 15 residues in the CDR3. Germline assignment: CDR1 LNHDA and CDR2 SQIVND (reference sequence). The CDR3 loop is CASSIMGQNTGELFF. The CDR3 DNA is TGTGCCAGTAGTATTATGGGACAGAACACCGGGGAGCTGTTTTTT. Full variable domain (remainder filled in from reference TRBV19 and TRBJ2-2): DGGITQSPKYLFRKEGQNVTLSCEQNLNHDAMYWYRQDPGQGLRLIYYSQIVNDFQKGDIAEGYSVSREKKESFPLTVTSAQKNPTAFYLCASSIMGQNTGELFFGEGSRLTVL.

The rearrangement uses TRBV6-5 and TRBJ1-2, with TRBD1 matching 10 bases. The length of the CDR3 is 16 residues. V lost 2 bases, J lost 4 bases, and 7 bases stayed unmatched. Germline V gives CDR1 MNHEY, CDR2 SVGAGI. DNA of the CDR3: TGTGCCAGCAGTTACACCCGGACAGGGGGTGGCTATGGCTACACCTTC. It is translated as CASSYTRTGGGYGYTF.

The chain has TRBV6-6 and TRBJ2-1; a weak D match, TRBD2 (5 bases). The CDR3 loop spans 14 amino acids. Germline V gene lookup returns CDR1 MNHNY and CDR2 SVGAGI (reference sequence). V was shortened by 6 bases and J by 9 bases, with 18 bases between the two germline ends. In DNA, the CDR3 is TGTGCCAGCAGCCCCCGCGCCGAGGGCTCTGAGCAGTTCTTC. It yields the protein CASSPRAEGSEQFF.

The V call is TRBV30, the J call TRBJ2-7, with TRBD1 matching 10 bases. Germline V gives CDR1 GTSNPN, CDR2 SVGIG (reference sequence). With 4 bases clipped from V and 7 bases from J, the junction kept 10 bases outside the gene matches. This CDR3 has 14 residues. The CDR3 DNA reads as TGTGCCTGGACCAGACAGGGGGCGGTGGGGGAGCAGTACTTC. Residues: CAWTRQGAVGEQYF.

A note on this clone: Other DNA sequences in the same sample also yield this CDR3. The CDR3 region is CASSLTGYGYTF. For the CDR3, the DNA is TGTGCCAGCAGTTTAACAGGGTATGGCTACACCTTC. J is TRBJ1-2 and V is TRBV28; D might be TRBD1 (6 bases). The V end lost 2 bases, the J end lost 5 bases, and 6 bases lay between the germline ends. Germline V gene lookup returns CDR1 MDHEN and CDR2 SYDVKM. This CDR3 has 12 residues.

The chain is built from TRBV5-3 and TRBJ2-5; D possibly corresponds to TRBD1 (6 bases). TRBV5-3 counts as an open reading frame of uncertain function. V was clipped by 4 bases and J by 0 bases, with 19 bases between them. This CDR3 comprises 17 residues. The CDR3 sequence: CARSHHPGQRYQETQYF. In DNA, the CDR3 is TGTGCCAGAAGCCACCACCCGGGACAACGGTACCAAGAGACCCAGTACTTC.

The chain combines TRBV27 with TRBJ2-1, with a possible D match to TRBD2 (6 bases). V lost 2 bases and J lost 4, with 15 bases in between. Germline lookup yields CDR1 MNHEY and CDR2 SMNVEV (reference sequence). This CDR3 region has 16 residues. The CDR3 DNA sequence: TGTGCCAGCAGTTTAAGGCGGGGAGCGATATACAATGAGCAGTTCTTC. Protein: CASSLRRGAIYNEQFF.

DNA for the CDR3: TGTGCCAGCAGCCCAACCCAGAGTGGGACCTACAATGAGCAGTTCTTC. This encodes CASSPTQSGTYNEQFF. The gene calls are TRBV9 and TRBJ2-1; D is unresolved. Germline V CDR1 and CDR2: SGDLS, YYNGEE. The V end lost 4 bases, the J end lost 2 bases, and 16 bases lay between the germline ends. The CDR3 spans 16 residues.

The CDR3 loop is CASSITTGSETQYF. The CDR3 DNA follows: TGTGCCAGCTCAATAACGACAGGGTCAGAGACCCAGTACTTC. The J gene is TRBJ2-5, the V gene TRBV18, with 7 bases matching TRBD1. CDR3 length: 14 residues. Germline CDR1 is KGHSH and CDR2 is LQKENI. The V and J ends lost 5 bases and 4 bases, in that order; junction bases with no gene match: 7.

For the CDR3, the DNA is TGTGCCAGCAGCCTCGGGACAAGGAACACTGAAGCTTTCTTT. The encoded protein is CASSLGTRNTEAFF. This rearrangement joins TRBV5-4 to TRBJ1-1; tentatively, D is TRBD1 (6 bases). This CDR3 has 14 residues. V was trimmed by 4 bases and J by 1 base, leaving 11 bases between them. Germline CDR1 reads SGHNT; CDR2 reads YYREEE (reference sequence). The full variable domain, rest sourced from reference TRBV5-4 and TRBJ1-1, is ETGVTQSPTHLIKTRGQQVTLRCSSQSGHNTVSWYQQALGQGPQFIFQYYREEENGRGNFPPRFSGLQFPNYSSELNVNALELDDSALYLCASSLGTRNTEAFFGQGTRLTVV.

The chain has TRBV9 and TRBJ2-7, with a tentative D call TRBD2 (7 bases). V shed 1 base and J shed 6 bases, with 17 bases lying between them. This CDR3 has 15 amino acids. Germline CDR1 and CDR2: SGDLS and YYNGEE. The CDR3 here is CASSVSGGWDGEQYF. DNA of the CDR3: TGTGCCAGCAGCGTATCGGGGGGCTGGGACGGCGAGCAGTACTTC.

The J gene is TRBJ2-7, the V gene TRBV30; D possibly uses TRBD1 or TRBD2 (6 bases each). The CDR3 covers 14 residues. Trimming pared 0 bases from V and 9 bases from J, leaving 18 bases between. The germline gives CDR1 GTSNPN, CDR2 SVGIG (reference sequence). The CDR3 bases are TGTGCCTGGAGTGTCCTTGATGCCGGGGGCGGGCAGTACTTC. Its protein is CAWSVLDAGGGQYF.

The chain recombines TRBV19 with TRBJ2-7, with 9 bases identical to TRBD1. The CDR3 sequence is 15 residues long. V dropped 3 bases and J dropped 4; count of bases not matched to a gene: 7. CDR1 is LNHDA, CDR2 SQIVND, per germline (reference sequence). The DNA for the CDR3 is TGTGCCAGTAGTATTTATTCGGGACAGGGTTACGAGCAGTACTTC. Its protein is CASSIYSGQGYEQYF.

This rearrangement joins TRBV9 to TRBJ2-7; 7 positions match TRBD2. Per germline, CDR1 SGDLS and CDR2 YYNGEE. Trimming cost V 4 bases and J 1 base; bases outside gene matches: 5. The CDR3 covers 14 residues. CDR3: CASSPRAGSYEQYF. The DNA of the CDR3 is TGTGCCAGCAGCCCCCGAGCGGGATCCTACGAGCAGTACTTC. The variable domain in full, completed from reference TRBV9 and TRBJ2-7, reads DSGVTQTPKHLITATGQRVTLRCSPRSGDLSVYWYQQSLDQGLQFLIQYYNGEERAKGNILERFSAQQFPDLHSELNLSSLELGDSALYFCASSPRAGSYEQYFGPGTRLTVT.

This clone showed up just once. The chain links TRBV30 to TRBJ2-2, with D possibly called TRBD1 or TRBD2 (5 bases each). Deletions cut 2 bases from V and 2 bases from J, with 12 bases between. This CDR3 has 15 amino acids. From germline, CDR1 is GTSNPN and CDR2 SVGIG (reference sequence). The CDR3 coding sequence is TGTGCCTGGAGTCTCCTTGGGGGTAACACCGGGGAGCTGTTTTTT. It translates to CAWSLLGGNTGELFF.

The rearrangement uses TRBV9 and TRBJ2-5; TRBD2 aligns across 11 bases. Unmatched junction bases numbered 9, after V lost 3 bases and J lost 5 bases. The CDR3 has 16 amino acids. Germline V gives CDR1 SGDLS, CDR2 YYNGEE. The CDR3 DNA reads TGTGCCAGCAGCGAGGGGGTAGCGGGAGGGTTGGAGACCCAGTACTTC. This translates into CASSEGVAGGLETQYF. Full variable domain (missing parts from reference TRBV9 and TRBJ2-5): DSGVTQTPKHLITATGQRVTLRCSPRSGDLSVYWYQQSLDQGLQFLIQYYNGEERAKGNILERFSAQQFPDLHSELNLSSLELGDSALYFCASSEGVAGGLETQYFGPGTRLLVL.

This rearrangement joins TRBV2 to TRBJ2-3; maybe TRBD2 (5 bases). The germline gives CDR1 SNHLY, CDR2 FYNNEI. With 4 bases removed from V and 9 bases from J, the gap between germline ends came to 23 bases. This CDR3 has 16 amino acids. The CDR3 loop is CASSGPGSGPQRTQYF. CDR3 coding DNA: TGTGCCAGCAGTGGACCCGGAAGCGGACCACAGAGGACGCAGTATTTT.

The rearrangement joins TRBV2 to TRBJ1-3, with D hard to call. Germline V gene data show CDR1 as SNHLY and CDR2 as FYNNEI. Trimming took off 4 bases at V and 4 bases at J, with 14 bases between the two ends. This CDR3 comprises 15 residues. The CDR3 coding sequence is TGTGCCAGCAGTGGGATCGCCAGCCGAGGAAACACCATATATTTT. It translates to CASSGIASRGNTIYF.

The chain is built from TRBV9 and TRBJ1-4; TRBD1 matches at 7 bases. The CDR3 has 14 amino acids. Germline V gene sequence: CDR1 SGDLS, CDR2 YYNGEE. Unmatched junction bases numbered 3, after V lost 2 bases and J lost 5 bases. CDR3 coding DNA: TGTGCCAGCAGCGTTCAGGGGGGGAATGAAAAACTGTTTTTT. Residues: CASSVQGGNEKLFF.

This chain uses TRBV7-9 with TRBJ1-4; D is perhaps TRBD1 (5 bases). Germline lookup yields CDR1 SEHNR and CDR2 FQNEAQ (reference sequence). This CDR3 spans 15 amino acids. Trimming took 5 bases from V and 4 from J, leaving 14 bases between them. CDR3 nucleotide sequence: TGTGCCAGCAGCGATGGGACGGATTTTAATGAAAAACTGTTTTTT. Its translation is CASSDGTDFNEKLFF.

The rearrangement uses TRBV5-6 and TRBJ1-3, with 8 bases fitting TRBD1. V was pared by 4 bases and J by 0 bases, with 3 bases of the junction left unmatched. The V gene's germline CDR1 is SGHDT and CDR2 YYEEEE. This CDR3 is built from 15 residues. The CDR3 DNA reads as TGTGCCAGCAGCCGGGACAGGATCTCTGGAAACACCATATATTTT. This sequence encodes CASSRDRISGNTIYF.

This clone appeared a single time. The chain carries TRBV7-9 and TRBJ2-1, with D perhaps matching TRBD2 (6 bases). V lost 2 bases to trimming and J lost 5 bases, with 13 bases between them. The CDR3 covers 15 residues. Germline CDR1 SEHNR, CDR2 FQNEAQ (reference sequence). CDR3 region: CASSLLGSGDNEQFF. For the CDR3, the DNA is TGTGCCAGCAGCTTATTAGGTAGCGGCGACAATGAGCAGTTCTTC.

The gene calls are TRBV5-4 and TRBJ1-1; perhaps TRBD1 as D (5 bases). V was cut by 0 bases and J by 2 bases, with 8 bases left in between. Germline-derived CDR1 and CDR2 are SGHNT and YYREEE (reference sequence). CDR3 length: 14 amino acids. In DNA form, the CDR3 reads TGTGCCAGCAGCTTGGAGGGGCGTAACACTGAAGCTTTCTTT. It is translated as CASSLEGRNTEAFF.

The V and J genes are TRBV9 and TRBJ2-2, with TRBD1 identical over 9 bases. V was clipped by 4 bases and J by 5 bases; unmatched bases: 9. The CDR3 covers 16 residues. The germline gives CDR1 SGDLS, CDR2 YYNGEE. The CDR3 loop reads CASSYGTGRETGELFF. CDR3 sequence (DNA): TGTGCCAGCAGCTATGGGACAGGGCGGGAGACCGGGGAGCTGTTTTTT.

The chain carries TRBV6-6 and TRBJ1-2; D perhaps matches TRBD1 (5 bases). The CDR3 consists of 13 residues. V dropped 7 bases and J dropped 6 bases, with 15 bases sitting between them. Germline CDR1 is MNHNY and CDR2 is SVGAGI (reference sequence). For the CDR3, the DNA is TGTGCCAGCACCTTTAATGGGGCCAATGGCTACACCTTC. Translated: CASTFNGANGYTF.